Below are 27 T cell receptor beta chains sequenced from a single sample in a study of cytomegalovirus exposure and HLA in healthy donors. Amplification used 60 Vbeta primers and 13 Jbeta primers. Measured with immunoSEQ multiplex PCR; TCRdb has only the in-frame clones, and not every one. The table lists fewer than 250,000 clones, 65% to 80% of them singletons, with 0.22% in the top ten. Sequenced: PBMCs. These receptors were taken from a girl aged 2-15 years in good health and CMV-seronegative.

Notes on this clone: The junction does not match germline at one end; this may be a read error. This rearrangement joins TRBV5-6 to TRBJ1-2, with D unclear. Germline CDR1 and CDR2: SGHDT and YYEEEE. The CDR3 covers 13 residues. The CDR3, as DNA: TGTGCTAGCAGCTTGGCCGTTATTTATGGCTACACCTTC. Translated: CASSLAVIYGYTF. Variable domain in full (rest from reference TRBV5-6 and TRBJ1-2): DAGVTQSPTHLIKTRGQQVTLRCSPKSGHDTVSWYQQALGQGPQFIFQYYEEEERQRGNFPDRFSGHQFPNYSSELNVNALLLGDSALYLCASSLAVIYGYTFGSGTRLTVV.

This chain joins TRBV5-4 and TRBJ2-7; the D is unclear. Germline CDR1 is SGHNT and CDR2 is YYREEE (reference sequence). This CDR3 contains 13 residues. Trimming took 4 bases from V and 2 from J, leaving 10 bases between them. The CDR3 DNA follows: TGTGCCAGCAGCCAGATACCCACCTACGAGCAGTACTTC. This sequence encodes CASSQIPTYEQYF.

The chain joins TRBV18 to TRBJ2-3, with TRBD2 matching 11 bases. V was pared by 6 bases and J by 1 base, with 9 bases of the junction left unmatched. CDR1 is KGHSH and CDR2 is LQKENI in the germline V gene. The CDR3 sequence is 17 residues long. This CDR3 is CASSLSLLAGGTDTQYF. CDR3 nucleotides: TGTGCCAGCTCGCTGAGTCTACTAGCGGGGGGCACAGATACGCAGTATTTT.

This clone was seen only once. The V gene is TRBV6-5, the J gene TRBJ2-5; 7 bases agree with TRBD2. The CDR3 has 13 amino acids. Germline-derived CDR1 and CDR2 are MNHEY and SVGAGI. J gave up 1 base and V 5 bases, and 1 base lay outside the gene matches. In nucleotides, the CDR3 is TGTGCCAGCAGTCGGGAGGCCCAAGAGACCCAGTACTTC. Translated, it gives CASSREAQETQYF.

CDR3 nucleotides: TGTGCCGACAGCGACGCAGAGGCTAACTATGGCTACACCTTC. The encoded protein is CADSDAEANYGYTF. The chain uses TRBV6-4 and TRBJ1-2, with D perhaps matching TRBD1 (5 bases). The CDR3 runs 14 residues. From germline, CDR1 is MRHNA and CDR2 SNTAGT. V lost 11 bases, J lost 0 bases, and 16 bases lay in between.

The V and J genes are TRBV4-1 and TRBJ1-2, with D perhaps matching TRBD1 (5 bases). The CDR3 runs 16 residues. Germline values: CDR1 MGHRA, CDR2 YSYEKL. The germline V and J ends were trimmed by 4 bases and 6 bases, with 21 bases remaining between them. CDR3 in DNA: TGCGCCAGCAGCCCGTCGGACATCTGGGATATGCATGGCTACACCTTC. Translated, it gives CASSPSDIWDMHGYTF.

In this sample, this clone turned up once. This sequence joins TRBV18 and TRBJ2-7; a possible D gene is TRBD2 (5 bases). V gave up 2 bases and J gave up 4 bases, with 9 bases separating them. The CDR3 totals 13 residues. Germline CDR1 reads KGHSH; CDR2 reads LQKENI. The CDR3 is CASSPGSQYEQYF. As DNA, the CDR3 is TGTGCCAGCTCACCAGGGAGTCAGTACGAGCAGTACTTC. Drawing the rest from reference TRBV18 and TRBJ2-7, the complete variable domain is NAGVMQNPRHLVRRRGQEARLRCSPMKGHSHVYWYRQLPEEGLKFMVYLQKENIIDESGMPKERFSAEFPKEGPSILRIQQVVRGDSAAYFCASSPGSQYEQYFGPGTRLTVT.

The chain couples TRBV18 to TRBJ1-2; tentatively, D is TRBD1 (6 bases). Between the trimmed V and J ends, which lost 6 bases and 0 bases, there was a span of 14 bases. In germline, CDR1 is KGHSH, CDR2 LQKENI. The CDR3 sequence is 15 residues long. CDR3: CASSLQGRANYGYTF. Written as DNA, the CDR3 is TGTGCCAGCTCGCTTCAGGGGCGGGCTAACTATGGCTACACCTTC.

This clone occurred a few times. The V gene is TRBV5-4, the J gene TRBJ2-5, with TRBD2 matching 12 bases. The germline CDR1 and CDR2 sequences are SGHNT and YYREEE (reference sequence). V was pared by 5 bases and J by 5 bases, with 7 bases of the junction left unmatched. The CDR3 spans 15 residues. The CDR3 here is CASSSSGGAGETQYF. CDR3 DNA sequence: TGTGCCAGCAGTTCTAGCGGGGGGGCCGGGGAGACCCAGTACTTC.

This clone was detected a few times. This rearrangement joins TRBV6-4 to TRBJ2-7, with 7 bases matching TRBD1. The V gene end was trimmed by 3 bases and the J gene end by 0 bases; junction bases not matched to a gene: 2. CDR3 length: 14 amino acids. The germline V gene encodes CDR1 MRHNA and CDR2 SNTAGT. The DNA for the CDR3 is TGTGCCAGCAGTGAAGGGACAGACTCCTACGAGCAGTACTTC. Translated, it gives CASSEGTDSYEQYF.

The V gene is TRBV15, the J gene TRBJ2-7; possible D gene TRBD2, 6 bases. This CDR3 spans 14 amino acids. Per germline, CDR1 LNHNV and CDR2 YYDKDF (reference sequence). V dropped 1 base and J dropped 6 bases, with 13 bases sitting between them. The CDR3 DNA reads as TGTGCCACCAGCAGAGTGGGGGGAACGGCCGAGCAGTACTTC. This codes for CATSRVGGTAEQYF.

The rearrangement uses TRBV29-1 and TRBJ1-1; D is possibly TRBD1 (5 bases). Germline assignment: CDR1 SQVTM and CDR2 ANQGSEA. V was clipped by 4 bases and J by 0 bases, with 9 bases between them. CDR3 length: 13 amino acids. CDR3 sequence (DNA): TGCAGCGTTGCTTGGGGCATGAACACTGAAGCTTTCTTT. This sequence encodes CSVAWGMNTEAFF.

The chain carries TRBV10-3 and TRBJ2-5, with D maybe TRBD2 (7 bases). The CDR3 is 16 amino acids. Germline loops: CDR1 ENHRY, CDR2 SYGVKD. The germline V and J ends were trimmed by 10 bases and 3 bases, with 24 bases remaining between them. CDR3 sequence reads: CATQPKGGGGEETQYF. CDR3 nucleotide sequence: TGTGCCACTCAACCTAAGGGGGGGGGAGGAGAAGAGACCCAGTACTTC.

The rearrangement uses TRBV18 and TRBJ1-2; 9 bases are shared with TRBD1. In germline, CDR1 is KGHSH, CDR2 LQKENI. The length of the CDR3 is 17 residues. V lost 4 bases and J lost 2; bases outside the gene matches: 11. CDR3 sequence reads: CASSRKSGTGTNYGYTF. CDR3 DNA: TGTGCCAGCTCACGTAAGTCCGGGACAGGGACGAACTATGGCTACACCTTC.

The V call is TRBV10-2, the J call TRBJ2-4; possible D gene TRBD2, 5 bases. CDR1 is WSHSY and CDR2 is SAAADI in the germline V gene. The CDR3 loop spans 14 amino acids. The V gene lost 6 bases and the J gene lost 0 bases, with 9 bases spanning the gap. The CDR3 loop is CASRDSLAKNIQYF. In DNA, the CDR3 is TGCGCCAGCAGGGACTCATTAGCCAAAAACATTCAGTACTTC.

The V gene is TRBV7-9, the J gene TRBJ2-2; 7 bases map to TRBD2. CDR1 and CDR2 (germline): SEHNR, FQNEAQ (reference sequence). J lost 6 bases, V lost 6 bases, and 10 bases had no gene match. The CDR3 has 15 amino acids. In DNA, the CDR3 is TGTGCCAGCAGTACCCGAGCGGGGTTGTCCGGGGAGCTGTTTTTT. It yields the protein CASSTRAGLSGELFF.

This clone was picked up one time. This sequence joins TRBV18 and TRBJ2-1; 13 bases agree with TRBD2. After removal of 3 bases from V and 0 bases from J, the junction contained 2 bases not matched to a gene. CDR3 length equals 17 residues. The germline CDR1 and CDR2 sequences are KGHSH and LQKENI. Here the CDR3 reads CASSPRTSGGSYNEQFF. As DNA, the CDR3 is TGTGCCAGCTCACCGCGGACTAGCGGGGGCTCCTACAATGAGCAGTTCTTC. The full variable domain, with the rest looked up from reference TRBV18 and TRBJ2-1, is NAGVMQNPRHLVRRRGQEARLRCSPMKGHSHVYWYRQLPEEGLKFMVYLQKENIIDESGMPKERFSAEFPKEGPSILRIQQVVRGDSAAYFCASSPRTSGGSYNEQFFGPGTRLTVL.

This chain connects TRBV7-9 to TRBJ2-7, with 9 bases matching TRBD1. The J segment lost 4 bases and the V segment lost 7 bases, leaving 8 bases of the junction unmatched. Germline V lookup: CDR1 SEHNR, CDR2 FQNEAQ (reference sequence). The CDR3 extends over 14 amino acids. CDR3 sequence (DNA): TGTGCCAGCACCTGGGGGACAGGGTGGTACGAGCAGTACTTC. This gives the protein CASTWGTGWYEQYF. Together with reference TRBV7-9 and TRBJ2-7, the CDR3 gives the full variable domain: DTGVSQNPRHKITKRGQNVTFRCDPISEHNRLYWYRQTLGQGPEFLTYFQNEAQLEKSRLLSDRFSAERPKGSFSTLEIQRTEQGDSAMYLCASTWGTGWYEQYFGPGTRLTVT.

The gene calls are TRBV9 and TRBJ2-1; D is possibly TRBD2 (5 bases). The germline V gene has CDR1 SGDLS and CDR2 YYNGEE. V was cut by 4 bases and J by 7 bases, with 12 bases left in between. The CDR3 has 13 amino acids. The CDR3 loop reads CASSLRTGNEQFF. DNA for the CDR3: TGTGCCAGCAGCTTACGGACTGGGAATGAGCAGTTCTTC.

This clone was seen only once. The chain combines TRBV7-6 with TRBJ1-5; a weak D match, TRBD1 (5 bases). Germline values: CDR1 SGHVS, CDR2 FNYEAQ. V shed 1 base and J shed 5 bases, with 12 bases lying between them. The CDR3 totals 15 residues. The CDR3 spells CASSLDRPPDQPQHF. The CDR3, as DNA: TGTGCCAGCAGCTTAGACAGGCCCCCCGATCAGCCCCAGCATTTT.

The V gene is TRBV7-9, the J gene TRBJ2-7; no clear D gene. Deletions cut 5 bases from V and 4 bases from J, with 9 bases between. The CDR3 contains 12 residues. Germline loops: CDR1 SEHNR, CDR2 FQNEAQ (reference sequence). CDR3 DNA: TGTGCCAGCAGCGAAAGAGGTTACGAGCAGTACTTC. Translating gives CASSERGYEQYF.

The chain is built from TRBV30 and TRBJ1-1; the match to TRBD1 covers 9 bases. Germline CDR1 GTSNPN, CDR2 SVGIG (reference sequence). The junction had 8 bases not matched to a gene; V was cut back by 3 bases and J by 0 bases. CDR3 length: 16 residues. The CDR3 spells CAWSRGTGRLNTEAFF. The DNA for the CDR3 is TGTGCCTGGAGCAGGGGGACAGGGAGACTGAACACTGAAGCTTTCTTT. The full variable domain, completed using reference TRBV30 and TRBJ1-1, is SQTIHQWPATLVQPVGSPLSLECTVEGTSNPNLYWYRQAAGRGLQLLFYSVGIGQISSEVPQNLSASRPQDRQFILSSKKLLLSDSGFYLCAWSRGTGRLNTEAFFGQGTRLTVV.

The chain uses TRBV6-1 and TRBJ1-5; 9 bases align to TRBD1. CDR1 and CDR2 (germline): MNHNS, SASEGT. V lost 6 bases, J lost 7 bases, and 7 bases stayed unmatched. The CDR3 has 14 residues. The CDR3 loop is CASRGQGGGQPQHF. The CDR3 bases are TGTGCCAGCAGGGGACAGGGCGGCGGGCAGCCCCAGCATTTT.

This clone was detected only a few times. V gene TRBV4-2 combines with J gene TRBJ2-5, with TRBD2 matching 7 bases. Germline assignment: CDR1 LGHNA and CDR2 YNFKEQ. V was clipped by 3 bases and J by 1 base; unmatched bases: 5. The CDR3 runs 15 residues. The CDR3 region is CASSQKAGTQETQYF. DNA for the CDR3: TGTGCCAGCAGCCAGAAAGCGGGGACCCAAGAGACCCAGTACTTC.

This clone was recorded once. This sequence joins TRBV5-4 and TRBJ2-2; D is undetermined. The CDR3 spans 13 residues. CDR1 is SGHNT, CDR2 YYREEE, per germline (reference sequence). V shed 0 bases and J shed 6 bases, with 6 bases lying between them. The CDR3 DNA reads as TGTGCCAGCAGCTTGGTGTCGGCCGGGGAGCTGTTTTTT. Translating gives CASSLVSAGELFF. The variable domain in full, with the rest retrieved from reference TRBV5-4 and TRBJ2-2, is ETGVTQSPTHLIKTRGQQVTLRCSSQSGHNTVSWYQQALGQGPQFIFQYYREEENGRGNFPPRFSGLQFPNYSSELNVNALELDDSALYLCASSLVSAGELFFGEGSRLTVL.

This chain joins TRBV6-1 and TRBJ1-2, with unresolved D. Germline assignment: CDR1 MNHNS and CDR2 SASEGT. Trimming took 2 bases from V and 11 from J, leaving 18 bases between them. The CDR3 has 14 amino acids. This CDR3 is CASSEFRVALGYTF. For the CDR3, the DNA is TGTGCCAGCAGTGAATTTCGGGTGGCCCTAGGATACACCTTC.

CDR3 in amino acids: CASRGDYDQPQHF. The DNA of the CDR3 is TGCGCCAGCAGAGGGGATTACGATCAGCCCCAGCATTTT. V gene TRBV4-1 combines with J gene TRBJ1-5; D might be TRBD1 (5 bases). CDR1 and CDR2 (germline): MGHRA, YSYEKL. V was cut by 6 bases and J by 5 bases, with 11 bases left in between. The CDR3 sequence is 13 residues long.